This T cell receptor beta chain was obtained from a study of cytomegalovirus exposure and HLA in healthy donors. TCRdb's copy holds only in-frame clones and misses some; the assay was immunoSEQ multiplex PCR. This sample yields some 140,000 clones, of which about four fifths are seen a single time; more than 1.4% belongs to the top ten. This clone was detected only a few times. Its antigen is currently unknown. General study results and limits: Among the CMV-associated chains, a few were confirmed in vitro as specific for CMV antigens. The finding came from a later analysis; first-cohort TCR clusters tended to co-occur in the roughly 120 validation repertoires.

Sequencing was done on a sample of PBMCs. The clonotype originates from a woman under 40 in good health and CMV-seronegative.

The CDR3: CASSLDSLYGYTF. In DNA form, the CDR3 reads TGTGCCAGCAGTTTGGACAGTCTCTATGGCTACACCTTC. The rearrangement links TRBV28 to TRBJ1-2; maybe TRBD1 (6 bases). Trimming left V 3 bases short and J 4 bases short, with 9 bases between. This CDR3 region has 13 residues. Germline loops: CDR1 MDHEN, CDR2 SYDVKM.